A selection of T cell receptor beta chains follows, all from one sample in a study of shared clonotypes between healthy human individuals. Measured with immunoSEQ multiplex PCR; TCRdb has only the in-frame clones, and not every one. Here the sample spans 2,500,000 or so clones, over 85% being singletons. Sequencing used naive CD4+ T cells from PBMCs. The origin of the receptors is a man aged 18 to 35 in good health. Some clones in this sample may be carry-over from other donors' samples. Each CDR3 is given with its conserved first and last residue. D genes are given only for firm matches. The size entry is marked missing in some rows and otherwise reads once, few, many or a size class.

j_gene: TRBJ2-7; v_gene: TRBV28; abundance: once; d_gene: TRBD2; CDR3aa: CASSGGTSGSREQYF; CDR3nt: TGTGCCAGCAGTGGGGGAACTAGCGGGAGCCGGGAGCAGTACTTC
j_gene: TRBJ1-5; v_gene: TRBV2; abundance: once; d_gene: .; CDR3aa: CASSGRSYSNQPQHF; CDR3nt: TGTGCCAGCAGTGGGCGGAGCTATAGCAATCAGCCCCAGCATTTT
j_gene: TRBJ1-1; v_gene: TRBV9; abundance: .; d_gene: .; CDR3aa: CASSVVTGNTEAFF; CDR3nt: TGTGCCAGCAGCGTAGTGACAGGGAACACTGAAGCTTTCTTT
j_gene: TRBJ2-6; v_gene: TRBV14; abundance: .; d_gene: TRBD1; CDR3aa: CASSQTIRGTGDSGANVLTF; CDR3nt: TGTGCCAGCAGCCAAACGATCAGAGGGACAGGAGACTCTGGGGCCAACGTCCTGACTTTC
j_gene: TRBJ2-7; v_gene: TRBV7-2; abundance: .; d_gene: TRBD2; CDR3aa: CASSFRASGRIGVYEQYF; CDR3nt: TGTGCCAGCAGCTTCCGGGCTAGCGGGAGAATCGGGGTTTACGAGCAGTACTTC
j_gene: TRBJ2-1; v_gene: TRBV7-2; abundance: .; d_gene: TRBD2; CDR3aa: CASRGSGRYNEQFF; CDR3nt: TGTGCCAGCAGAGGGAGCGGGAGGTACAATGAGCAGTTCTTC
j_gene: TRBJ2-7; v_gene: TRBV28; abundance: .; d_gene: TRBD2; CDR3aa: CASSLWASGTYEQYF; CDR3nt: TGTGCCAGCAGTTTATGGGCTAGCGGTACCTACGAGCAGTACTTC
j_gene: TRBJ1-1; v_gene: TRBV7-3; abundance: .; d_gene: .; CDR3aa: CASSYTGRGTEAFF; CDR3nt: TGTGCCAGCAGCTATACAGGGCGGGGGACTGAAGCTTTCTTT
j_gene: TRBJ1-1; v_gene: TRBV5-1; abundance: .; d_gene: .; CDR3aa: CVSSLTGANTEAFF; CDR3nt: TGCGTCAGCAGCCTGACAGGAGCGAACACTGAAGCTTTCTTT
j_gene: TRBJ1-4; v_gene: TRBV28; abundance: .; d_gene: .; CDR3aa: CASSLFSEKLFF; CDR3nt: TGTGCCAGCAGTTTATTCTCCGAAAAACTGTTTTTT
j_gene: TRBJ2-3; v_gene: TRBV4-3; abundance: once; d_gene: .; CDR3aa: CASSHTISGGDTQYF; CDR3nt: TGCGCCAGCAGCCATACTATTAGCGGTGGAGATACGCAGTATTTT
j_gene: TRBJ2-2; v_gene: TRBV28; abundance: .; d_gene: TRBD2; CDR3aa: CASSILAGGTGELFF; CDR3nt: TGTGCCAGCAGTATCCTAGCGGGAGGAACCGGGGAGCTGTTTTTT
j_gene: TRBJ1-1; v_gene: TRBV4-1; abundance: .; d_gene: .; CDR3aa: CASSRPGGGGEAFF; CDR3nt: TGCGCCAGCAGCCGCCCGGGCGGGGGGGGAGAAGCTTTCTTT
j_gene: TRBJ2-3; v_gene: TRBV5-1; abundance: .; d_gene: .; CDR3aa: CASSLWDSGNTDTQYF; CDR3nt: TGCGCCAGCAGCCTATGGGATAGCGGAAACACAGATACGCAGTATTTT
j_gene: TRBJ1-5; v_gene: TRBV6-6; abundance: .; d_gene: .; CDR3aa: CASRQGGGQPQHF; CDR3nt: TGTGCCAGCAGACAAGGTGGAGGACAGCCCCAGCATTTT
j_gene: TRBJ1-3; v_gene: TRBV18; abundance: .; d_gene: .; CDR3aa: CASSRPDRTSSGNTIYF; CDR3nt: TGTGCCAGCTCACGGCCCGACAGGACGAGCTCTGGAAACACCATATATTTT
j_gene: TRBJ2-2; v_gene: TRBV5-5; abundance: .; d_gene: .; CDR3aa: CASSFSSPNTGELFF; CDR3nt: TGTGCCAGCAGCTTTTCTAGCCCTAACACCGGGGAGCTGTTTTTT
j_gene: TRBJ2-2; v_gene: TRBV2; abundance: .; d_gene: .; CDR3aa: CASSGWDRRTGELFF; CDR3nt: TGTGCCAGCAGTGGATGGGACCGCCGAACCGGGGAGCTGTTTTTT